This is a list of T cell receptor beta chains from one sample in a study of blood T cell repertoires in COVID-19. The table came from immunoSEQ multiplex PCR; TCRdb's copy has only in-frame clones and leaves some out. This sample has under 500,000 clones, with around 89% found just once. Sequencing was carried out using peripheral blood. The receptors originated from a woman aged 25-40 years with acute or convalescent COVID-19. CDR3s include the opening cysteine and the closing phenylalanine or tryptophan. D genes are given only for firm matches. Clone sizes are given selectively: once, few, many, or a class where the clone is expanded.

TRBV19	TRBJ1-3	TRBD1	-	TGTGCCAGTAGTATAGAAAGCACAGGGGCCTCTGGAAACACCATATATTTT	CASSIESTGASGNTIYF
TRBV30	TRBJ1-6	TRBD1	-	TGTGCCTGGGCGGGACAGGGGAATTCACCCCTCCACTTT	CAWAGQGNSPLHF
TRBV11-2	TRBJ2-1	-	-	TGTGCCAGCAGCCCATCGTGGGGGGACCGGCTATACAATGAGCAGTTCTTC	CASSPSWGDRLYNEQFF
TRBV9	TRBJ2-7	-	-	TGTGCCAGCAGCCCTGGTGACTATTCCTACGAGCAGTACTTC	CASSPGDYSYEQYF
TRBV5-1	TRBJ2-3	-	-	TGCGCCAGCTCAGAATTCGGGGATACAGATACGCAGTATTTT	CASSEFGDTDTQYF
TRBV4-1	TRBJ2-2	-	few	TGCGCCAGCAGCCAGTCGGCCCTCGGGGCCGGGGAGCTGTTTTTT	CASSQSALGAGELFF
TRBV28	TRBJ2-2	TRBD2	-	TGTGCCAGCAGTTCTTTAGCGGGGAGTCGTACCGGGGAGCTGTTTTTT	CASSSLAGSRTGELFF
TRBV5-1	TRBJ1-6	TRBD1	once	TGCGCCAGCAGCTTGGAACCATTTTACCGGCAGGGGGCAGGTTCACCCCTCCACTTT	CASSLEPFYRQGAGSPLHF
TRBV6-1	TRBJ2-1	-	-	TGTGCCAGCAGTGTGGCAAGTGGGGGGTTTAAACCCTCCTACAATGAGCAGTTCTTC	CASSVASGGFKPSYNEQFF
TRBV7-2	TRBJ2-1	-	once	TGTGCCAGCAGTCGAGGAGGGTCGAACAATGAGCAGTTCTTC	CASSRGGSNNEQFF
TRBV30	TRBJ2-7	-	-	TGTGCCTGGAGTGTTGGGGCAGGGGACGAGCAGTACTTC	CAWSVGAGDEQYF
TRBV6-5	TRBJ2-1	TRBD2	once	TGTGCCAGCAGTTACCCTCGGACTAGCGGGGGGTACGAGCAGTTCTTC	CASSYPRTSGGYEQFF
TRBV7-3	TRBJ2-3	TRBD1	-	TGTGCCAGCAGCTTAACGGGACAGAACACAGATACGCAGTATTTT	CASSLTGQNTDTQYF
TRBV13	TRBJ1-2	-	-	TGTGCCAGCAGCTTGGGCAGTAACTATGGCTACACCTTC	CASSLGSNYGYTF
TRBV5-6	TRBJ1-2	-	once	TGTGCCAGCAGCTTGTGGCAGATCAACTATGGCCACACCTTC	CASSLWQINYGHTF
TRBV10-3	TRBJ2-6	-	-	TGTGCCACCAGAGGGGGGGATTCCCCCCGTGGGGCCAACGTCCTGACTTTC	CATRGGDSPRGANVLTF
TRBV2	TRBJ1-2	TRBD1	-	TGTGCCAGCAGGACAGGGGGGGAGAGAGGCTACACCTTC	CASRTGGERGYTF
TRBV3-1/TRBV3-2	TRBJ2-7	TRBD1	-	TGTGCCAGCAGCACGGACAGGGTGCCCCACGAGCAGTACTTC	CASSTDRVPHEQYF
TRBV15	TRBJ1-2	-	-	TGTGCCACCAGCAGAGATCGAACAGGGCAAACCTTC	CATSRDRTGQTF
TRBV18	TRBJ2-2	TRBD2	-	TGTGCCAGCTCAATGGGACTAGGTATCACCGGGGAGCTGTTTTTT	CASSMGLGITGELFF
TRBV12-3/TRBV12-4	TRBJ1-5	-	once	TGTGCCAGCAGGTTAGGGGGGGGGCCCCAGCATTTT	CASRLGGGPQHF
TRBV18	TRBJ2-1	-	few	TGTGCCAGCTCACCAGTGGGAGGGGGGCCCTACAATGAGCAGTTCTTC	CASSPVGGGPYNEQFF
TRBV4-1	TRBJ1-1	-	-	TGCGCCAGCAGCCAAGCAGGGACAAGAGAAGCTTTCTTT	CASSQAGTREAFF
TRBV5-1	TRBJ1-5	-	-	TGCGCCAGCAGCTCTGGGGTGGGAGAACCAAATCAGCCCCAGCATTTT	CASSSGVGEPNQPQHF
TRBV5-6	TRBJ2-1	TRBD1	-	TGTGCCAGCAGCCGCGATGGGACAGACCCATTCTTC	CASSRDGTDPFF
TRBV19	TRBJ1-2	-	-	TGTGCCAGTAGTATTACCTCAGGGATCTATGGCTACACCTTC	CASSITSGIYGYTF
TRBV5-1	TRBJ1-3	-	-	TGCGCCAGCAGCTTGGACGCGGGGAGGCCAGGAAACACCATATATTTT	CASSLDAGRPGNTIYF
TRBV7-9	TRBJ2-3	TRBD2	once	TGTGCCAGCAGCCAAAAGCGGGGAGGGACAGATACGCAGTATTTT	CASSQKRGGTDTQYF
TRBV5-8	TRBJ2-2	-	-	TGTGCCAGCAGCTTGCCCAACAGGGCCGGGGAGCTGTTTTTT	CASSLPNRAGELFF